This is a list of T cell receptor beta chains from one sample in a study of control samples from healthy donors and cancer patients. Profiling relied on immunoSEQ multiplex PCR, and the TCRdb table lists in-frame clones only, not all of them. The table has approximately 87,000 clones, more than 85% seen once. Input material: PBMCs. The receptors were sampled from a woman aged 40 to 50 with lung cancer. The CDR3 runs from the conserved cysteine through the conserved F or W. A D gene is named only where the DNA matches it firmly. The size entry is marked missing in some rows and otherwise reads once, few, many or a size class.

j_call d_call clone_size v_call cdr3_nt cdr3_aa
TRBJ1-2 . . TRBV6-5 TGTGCCAGCAGATTAGACAGTAACTATGGCTACACCTTC CASRLDSNYGYTF
TRBJ1-5 . few TRBV19 TGTGCCAGTAGTCAGGACCGCAATCAGCCCCAGCATTTT CASSQDRNQPQHF
TRBJ2-7 . . TRBV2 TGTGCCAGCCGACAGAGCTCCTACGAGCAGTACTTC CASRQSSYEQYF
TRBJ1-5 TRBD1 . TRBV7-2 TGTGCCAGCAGCTTAAGGCAGGGGGATCAGCCCCAGCATTTT CASSLRQGDQPQHF
TRBJ1-2 TRBD1 . TRBV27 TGTGCCAGCAGTCACCGCCTGGAGGGGGCGGGCTATGGCTACACCTTC CASSHRLEGAGYGYTF
TRBJ2-1 TRBD2 . TRBV11-2 TGTGCCAGCAGCTTATTGGCGGGGGGGCTCTACAATGAGCAGTTCTTC CASSLLAGGLYNEQFF
TRBJ1-6 . . TRBV5-6 TGTGCCAGCAGCCGATACCTGGCCTTCTCCTATAATTCACCCCTCCACTTT CASSRYLAFSYNSPLHF
TRBJ2-7 . . TRBV6-5 TGTGCCAGCAGTTACCGAGGGCAGGGAATTTCCTACGAGCAGTACTTC CASSYRGQGISYEQYF
TRBJ2-7 TRBD1 . TRBV24-1 TGTGCCACCAGTGACCCTAAGACAGGGAAGTACGAGCAGTACTTC CATSDPKTGKYEQYF
TRBJ1-4 . . TRBV5-4 TGTGCCAGCAGTTATGAGAGGGGGTTGAGACTGTTTTTT CASSYERGLRLFF
TRBJ1-4 TRBD1 . TRBV29-1 TGCAGCGTTGTTCGGGACAGGGGTGGTGAAAAACTGTTTTTT CSVVRDRGGEKLFF
TRBJ2-3 . . TRBV7-2 TGTGCCAGCAGCGTTCAGGGTGGGAGCACAGATACGCAGTATTTT CASSVQGGSTDTQYF
TRBJ1-5 . once TRBV11-2 TGTGCCAGCAGCCAAGGTCGGGGATTTTCGAGCAATCAGCCCCAGCATTTT CASSQGRGFSSNQPQHF
TRBJ1-3 TRBD1 . TRBV7-9 TGTGCCAGCTGCCCGACAGGGGGCGCTGGAAACACCATATATTTT CASCPTGGAGNTIYF
TRBJ2-7 . . TRBV11-2 TGTGCCAGCAGCTTAGCACCCCTATACGAGCAGTACTTC CASSLAPLYEQYF
TRBJ2-7 . . TRBV6-5 TGTGCCAGCAGTTACTCGAGTTTCGTCCCCGAGCAGTACTTC CASSYSSFVPEQYF
TRBJ2-7 . . TRBV7-2 TGTGCCAGCAGCTTAGTGGGGAGCTCCTACGAGCAGTACTTC CASSLVGSSYEQYF
TRBJ2-1 TRBD2 . TRBV9 TGTGCCAGCAGCGTAGGTTCAGGACTAGCCAATGAGCAGTTCTTC CASSVGSGLANEQFF
TRBJ1-5 TRBD1 . TRBV4-1 TGCGCCAGCAGCCCCGGACAGGACAATCAGCCCCAGCATTTT CASSPGQDNQPQHF
TRBJ2-7 TRBD2 . TRBV5-1 TGCGCCAGCAGAATAGCGGGAGCCTACGAGCAGTACTTC CASRIAGAYEQYF
TRBJ1-5 . once TRBV9 TGTGCCAGCAGCGTAACAGGCGGTAGTCAGCCCCAGCATTTT CASSVTGGSQPQHF
TRBJ1-1 TRBD1 . TRBV19 TGTGCCAGTAGTCCAGGGGGGCGGAACACTGAAGCTTTCTTT CASSPGGRNTEAFF
TRBJ1-3 . . TRBV21-1 TGTGGTATGGGGGGGCGGCTGGGAGGAAACACCATATATTTT CGMGGRLGGNTIYF
TRBJ1-2 . . TRBV3-1/TRBV3-2 TGTGCCAGCAGGACTACAGGGTTGGGGGGCTACACCTTC CASRTTGLGGYTF
TRBJ2-2 TRBD2 . TRBV3-1/TRBV3-2 TGTGCCAGCAGCCAAGAAGAGCTAGCGGGATACACCGGGGAGCTGTTTTTT CASSQEELAGYTGELFF
TRBJ2-7 . . TRBV2 TGTGCCAGCAGCCCACAAGGAGAGCAGTACTTC CASSPQGEQYF
TRBJ1-1 . . TRBV9 TGTGCCAGCAGCGTAGGTTTGACGGCGGGGCTGAACACTGAAGCTTTCTTT CASSVGLTAGLNTEAFF
TRBJ1-5 TRBD1 . TRBV29-1 TGCAGCGTAACAGGGGGCGGTAGTCAGCCCCAGCATTTT CSVTGGGSQPQHF
TRBJ2-1 . . TRBV3-1/TRBV3-2 TGTGCCAGCAGCCAAGCAATTGTGGGGGGGCAGCAGTTCTTC CASSQAIVGGQQFF
TRBJ2-7 . . TRBV7-2 TGTGCCAGCAGCTTAAGACGGTCCTACGAGCAGTACTTC CASSLRRSYEQYF
TRBJ2-1 . . TRBV7-9 TGTGCCAGCAGCTTAATCGTCCAAAACAATGAGCAGTTCTTC CASSLIVQNNEQFF
TRBJ2-2 TRBD1 . TRBV6-4 TGTGCCAGCAGTGAACTCGACAGGGACCCGGTCGGGGAGCTGTTTTTT CASSELDRDPVGELFF
TRBJ2-7 TRBD1 . TRBV19 TGTGCCAGTAGTATAGGGGGACAGGAACTCTACGAGCAGTACTTC CASSIGGQELYEQYF
TRBJ1-2 . . TRBV12-5 TGTGCTAGTGGTTTGGTACTCGGCAGGGCGGATGGCTACACCTTC CASGLVLGRADGYTF
TRBJ1-1 . . TRBV11-2 TGTGCCAGCAGCTCTCACACTGAAGCTTTCTTT CASSSHTEAFF
TRBJ2-3 . . TRBV20-1 TGCAGTGCTGGGGACGCGGGGACGCAGTATTTT CSAGDAGTQYF
TRBJ1-2 TRBD1 . TRBV6-5 TGTGCCAGCAGTTATCGCGGACAGGGTGCTGGCTACACCTTC CASSYRGQGAGYTF
TRBJ1-2 . few TRBV5-1 TGCGCCAGCAGCTTGAGGGGGGACCAGGTCCTCTATGGCTACACCTTC CASSLRGDQVLYGYTF